Listed here is a single TCR beta chain. The antigen is undetermined. This entry belongs to a study of cytomegalovirus exposure and HLA in healthy donors. Findings and limits, study-wide: Later analysis placed DRB1 highest and HLA-C lowest in TCR association rates, which differed by HLA locus. In a later analysis, common viral pathogens appeared linked to several of the most significant clusters.

Primers: 60 Vbeta forward and 13 Jbeta reverse. Profiled with immunoSEQ multiplex PCR; TCRdb holds only in-frame clones, not every one. The table lists 150,000 to 200,000 clones, 83% of them singletons, with about 1.7% in the top ten. Losses at the gene ends were 3 bases for V and 0 bases for J; bases not matched to a gene: 6. The germline V gene encodes CDR1 SGDLS and CDR2 YYNGEE. The length of the CDR3 is 16 residues. The rearrangement joins TRBV9 to TRBJ1-2; 9 nucleotides match TRBD1. The clonotype was recovered from a man in his forties or fifties in good health and CMV-seropositive. The sequenced material came from PBMCs. The CDR3 nucleotides are TGTGCCAGCAGCGGGGACAGGGCTTACGCTAACTATGGCTACACCTTC. It encodes CASSGDRAYANYGYTF.